The 20 T cell receptor beta chains reported below all come from one sample, sequenced in a study of blood T cell repertoires in COVID-19. TCRdb's copy holds only in-frame clones and misses some; the assay was immunoSEQ multiplex PCR. There are about 130,000 clones in the sample; 75% to 90% occur only once, and about 4.1% lies in the top ten. The sequenced material came from peripheral blood. These receptors all come from a man aged 55-75 years with COVID-19, enrolled during active disease.

The genes are TRBV7-2 and TRBJ2-5; 11 nucleotides align to TRBD2. The CDR3 runs 16 residues. Germline CDR1 reads SGHTA; CDR2 reads FQGNSA. V dropped 1 base and J dropped 2; count of bases not matched to a gene: 3. CDR3 in amino acids: CASSLGLAGGQETQYF. CDR3 DNA sequence: TGTGCCAGCAGCTTAGGTCTAGCGGGGGGTCAAGAGACCCAGTACTTC.

This rearrangement joins TRBV21-1 to TRBJ2-1; TRBD2 is the table's D call, not checked against the DNA. TRBV21-1 is termed a pseudogene. The CDR3 has 14 amino acids. The CDR3 DNA is TGTGCCAGCCCTCTAGCGGGGGGGAGGGATGAGCAGTTCTTC. Translation: CASPLAGGRDEQFF.

The J gene is TRBJ1-1, the V gene TRBV29-1; 9 positions agree with TRBD1. Germline lookup yields CDR1 SQVTM and CDR2 ANQGSEA. This CDR3 is built from 15 residues. V was pared by 7 bases and J by 4 bases, with 13 bases of the junction left unmatched. This CDR3 reads CSAGGATGGGTEAFF. The CDR3 DNA reads TGCAGCGCAGGAGGGGCGACAGGGGGAGGCACTGAAGCTTTCTTT.

The gene calls are TRBV5-5 and TRBJ2-5, with D possibly matching TRBD1 (6 bases). The CDR3 is 14 residues long. From germline, CDR1 is SGHKS and CDR2 YYEKEE (reference sequence). The V end was cut by 0 bases, the J end by 5 bases, with 11 bases between. CDR3 sequence reads: CASSLDQGRETQYF. For the CDR3, the DNA is TGTGCCAGCAGCTTGGATCAGGGGCGCGAGACCCAGTACTTC.

The chain recombines TRBV5-4 with TRBJ1-1, with 9 bases lining up with TRBD1. J was trimmed by 2 bases and V by 8 bases; bases with no gene match: 7. The CDR3 contains 14 residues. CDR1 SGHNT and CDR2 YYREEE come from the germline V gene (reference sequence). The CDR3 nucleotides read TGTGCCAGTCAGACAGGGGGACCAAACACTGAAGCTTTCTTT. Translated, it gives CASQTGGPNTEAFF. Full variable domain (rest looked up from reference TRBV5-4 and TRBJ1-1): ETGVTQSPTHLIKTRGQQVTLRCSSQSGHNTVSWYQQALGQGPQFIFQYYREEENGRGNFPPRFSGLQFPNYSSELNVNALELDDSALYLCASQTGGPNTEAFFGQGTRLTVV.

In this sample, this clone turned up once. The chain employs TRBV5-1 and TRBJ1-2; 7 bases align to TRBD1. The CDR3 spans 15 residues. Germline-derived CDR1 and CDR2 are SGHRS and YFSETQ. With 4 bases clipped from V and 8 bases from J, the junction kept 14 bases outside the gene matches. CDR3 in amino acids: CASSLDRETSRGYTF. Here the CDR3 DNA reads TGCGCCAGCAGCCTAGACAGGGAAACTAGTCGAGGCTACACCTTC.

This chain connects TRBV19 to TRBJ2-7, with D possibly TRBD1 on 5 matching bases. This CDR3 is built from 16 residues. V dropped 1 base and J dropped 2 bases, with 15 bases sitting between them. Germline CDR1 LNHDA, CDR2 SQIVND (reference sequence). The CDR3 DNA reads as TGTGCCAGTAGTATAGCGGTCACAGGTCGCACCTACGAGCAGTACTTC. Protein sequence: CASSIAVTGRTYEQYF.

The genes are TRBV5-1 and TRBJ1-4; D remains ambiguous. V was trimmed by 3 bases and J by 3 bases, leaving 15 bases between them. Looked up from germline, CDR1 is SGHRS and CDR2 is YFSETQ. CDR3 length equals 16 residues. This CDR3 is CASSYGLVGANEKLFF. In DNA, the CDR3 is TGCGCCAGCAGCTACGGACTAGTTGGTGCTAATGAAAAACTGTTTTTT. The full variable domain, completed using reference TRBV5-1 and TRBJ1-4, is KAGVTQTPRYLIKTRGQQVTLSCSPISGHRSVSWYQQTPGQGLQFLFEYFSETQRNKGNFPGRFSGRQFSNSRSEMNVSTLELGDSALYLCASSYGLVGANEKLFFGSGTQLSVL.

The rearrangement joins TRBV6-4 to TRBJ1-1; D gene ambiguous. The CDR3 is 13 amino acids. The ends were cut back, 3 bases at V and 0 bases at J, with 5 bases in the middle. Germline V gene sequence: CDR1 MRHNA, CDR2 SNTAGT. The CDR3 region is CASSEGVNTEAFF. The CDR3 DNA reads TGTGCCAGCAGTGAAGGAGTGAACACTGAAGCTTTCTTT.

The V and J genes are TRBV11-3 and TRBJ2-7, with 11 positions matching TRBD1. From germline, CDR1 is SGHNT and CDR2 YENEEA. The V segment lost 6 bases and the J segment 2 bases; nucleotides outside the gene matches: 3. The CDR3 length is 14 residues. The CDR3 spells CASSPGQGAYEQYF. CDR3 bases: TGTGCCAGCAGTCCGGGACAGGGGGCCTACGAGCAGTACTTC. The full variable domain, its missing parts supplied by reference TRBV11-3 and TRBJ2-7, is EAGVVQSPRYKIIEKKQPVAFWCNPISGHNTLYWYLQNLGQGPELLIRYENEEAVDDSQLPKDRFSAERLKGVDSTLKIQPAELGDSAVYLCASSPGQGAYEQYFGPGTRLTVT.

The V call is TRBV19, the J call TRBJ2-3; 8 bases match TRBD1. The J segment lost 2 bases and the V segment lost 4 bases, leaving 8 bases of the junction unmatched. Germline CDR1 and CDR2: LNHDA and SQIVND (reference sequence). The CDR3 extends over 16 amino acids. This CDR3 is CASSTGQGSYTDTQYF. The CDR3 nucleotides are TGTGCCAGTAGTACCGGACAGGGTAGTTACACAGATACGCAGTATTTT. Supplemented by reference TRBV19 and TRBJ2-3, the full variable domain reads DGGITQSPKYLFRKEGQNVTLSCEQNLNHDAMYWYRQDPGQGLRLIYYSQIVNDFQKGDIAEGYSVSREKKESFPLTVTSAQKNPTAFYLCASSTGQGSYTDTQYFGPGTRLTVL.

This chain links TRBV30 with TRBJ1-6; D call uncertain. This CDR3 has 14 amino acids. The germline gives CDR1 GTSNPN, CDR2 SVGIG (reference sequence). Trimming took 1 base from V and 8 from J, leaving 12 bases between them. CDR3 loop: CAWSDGGLYSPLHF. Written as DNA, the CDR3 is TGTGCCTGGAGTGACGGAGGGCTCTATTCACCCCTCCACTTT.

V and J are TRBV19 and TRBJ1-6; D is unresolved. Trimming took off 8 bases at V and 7 bases at J, with 12 bases between the two ends. This CDR3 contains 13 residues. Germline-derived CDR1 and CDR2 are LNHDA and SQIVND (reference sequence). For the CDR3, the DNA is TGTGCCAGTGGACCGGGGAGGAATTCACCCCTCCACTTT. It is translated as CASGPGRNSPLHF.

The chain carries TRBV3-1 (or the pseudogene TRBV3-2) and TRBJ2-3, with 10 nucleotides matching TRBD2. The V gene end was trimmed by 1 base and the J gene end by 3 bases; junction bases not matched to a gene: 13. This CDR3 region has 19 residues. From germline, CDR1 is LGHDT and CDR2 YNNKEL (reference sequence). The CDR3 spells CASSQVSGGARGRTDTQYF. The CDR3, as DNA: TGTGCCAGCAGCCAAGTGAGCGGGGGGGCTCGCGGTAGAACAGATACGCAGTATTTT.

The chain has TRBV11-2 and TRBJ2-7; TRBD1 matches 10 bases. With V trimmed by 4 bases and J by 9 bases, 9 bases remained unmatched. Germline V CDR1 and CDR2: SGHAT, FQNNGV. CDR3 size: 14 residues. CDR3 nucleotide sequence: TGTGCCAGCAGCTCCCTGGACAGGGGGTTAGGGCAGTACTTC. It codes for CASSSLDRGLGQYF.

V is TRBV30 and J is TRBJ1-6; possibly TRBD1 for D (6 bases). Between the trimmed V and J ends, which lost 0 bases and 0 bases, there was a span of 21 bases. The CDR3 covers 20 residues. Per germline, CDR1 GTSNPN and CDR2 SVGIG (reference sequence). The CDR3 nucleotides read TGTGCCTGGAGTGTACCCGGACAGAAACCAACCCGCTCCTATAATTCACCCCTCCACTTT. Protein product: CAWSVPGQKPTRSYNSPLHF.

This chain connects TRBV5-1 to TRBJ2-3; 7 bases align to TRBD2. V trimming: 5 bases; J trimming: 2 bases; junction bases outside the gene matches: 5. Germline CDR1 and CDR2: SGHRS and YFSETQ. This CDR3 is 14 amino acids long. The CDR3 sequence is CASSGGGDTDTQYF. The CDR3 DNA reads TGCGCCAGCAGTGGGGGAGGGGACACAGATACGCAGTATTTT.

This chain connects TRBV19 to TRBJ2-1; 10 bases line up with TRBD1. V shed 10 bases and J 7 bases; nucleotides not matched to a gene: 10. Germline loops: CDR1 LNHDA, CDR2 SQIVND (reference sequence). This CDR3 comprises 14 residues. This chain's CDR3 is CATNSDRGRNEQFF. For the CDR3, the DNA is TGTGCCACCAACTCAGACAGGGGGCGGAATGAGCAGTTCTTC.

The chain has TRBV3-1 (or the pseudogene TRBV3-2) and TRBJ1-2; 9 positions match TRBD1. The CDR3 extends over 14 amino acids. The V gene's germline CDR1 is LGHDT and CDR2 YNNKEL (reference sequence). With 2 bases clipped from V and 7 bases from J, the junction kept 5 bases outside the gene matches. CDR3 amino acids: CASSQPGTGLGYTF. CDR3 nucleotide sequence: TGTGCCAGCAGCCAACCTGGGACAGGGCTTGGCTACACCTTC.

This clone was detected once. The rearrangement links TRBV5-5 to TRBJ2-1; 8 nucleotides line up with TRBD2. Germline lookup yields CDR1 SGHKS and CDR2 YYEKEE (reference sequence). Trimming took 4 bases from V and 0 from J; bases not matched to a gene: 6. The CDR3 contains 16 residues. CDR3 DNA: TGTGCCAGCAGCACCGGACTAGCCCGCTCCTACAATGAGCAGTTCTTC. It yields the protein CASSTGLARSYNEQFF.